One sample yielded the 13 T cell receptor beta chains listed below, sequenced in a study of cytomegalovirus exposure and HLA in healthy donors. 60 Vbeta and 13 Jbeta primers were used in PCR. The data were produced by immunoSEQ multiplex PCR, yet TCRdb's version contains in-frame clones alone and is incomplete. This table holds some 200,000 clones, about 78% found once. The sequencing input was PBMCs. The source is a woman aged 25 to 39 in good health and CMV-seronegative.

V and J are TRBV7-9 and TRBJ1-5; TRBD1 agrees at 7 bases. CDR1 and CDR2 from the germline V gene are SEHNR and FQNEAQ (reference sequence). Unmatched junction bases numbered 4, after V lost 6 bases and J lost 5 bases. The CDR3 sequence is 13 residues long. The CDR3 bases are TGTGCCAGCAGTAGAACAGGGGATCAGCCCCAGCATTTT. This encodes CASSRTGDQPQHF.

CDR3 DNA: TGTGCCAGCAGTTTATTGCTGGGACAGGGCGATAGCAATCAGCCCCAGCATTTT. Its protein product is CASSLLLGQGDSNQPQHF. V gene TRBV28 combines with J gene TRBJ1-5; 9 bases fit TRBD1. The CDR3 contains 18 residues. Germline V lookup: CDR1 MDHEN, CDR2 SYDVKM. V lost 1 base to trimming and J lost 0 bases; unmatched junction nucleotides: 7.

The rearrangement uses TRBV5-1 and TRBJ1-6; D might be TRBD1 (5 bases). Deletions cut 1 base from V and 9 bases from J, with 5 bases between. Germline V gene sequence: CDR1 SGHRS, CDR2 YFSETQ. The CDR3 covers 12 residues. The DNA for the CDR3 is TGCGCCAGCAGCTTGACAGGTTCACCCCTCCACTTT. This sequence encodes CASSLTGSPLHF.

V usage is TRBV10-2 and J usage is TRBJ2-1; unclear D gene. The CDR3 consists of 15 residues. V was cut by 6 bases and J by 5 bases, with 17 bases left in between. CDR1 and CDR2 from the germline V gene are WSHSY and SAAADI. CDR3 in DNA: TGCGCCAGCAGCAACTCGGGTCTAAAGGACAATGAGCAGTTCTTC. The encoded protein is CASSNSGLKDNEQFF.

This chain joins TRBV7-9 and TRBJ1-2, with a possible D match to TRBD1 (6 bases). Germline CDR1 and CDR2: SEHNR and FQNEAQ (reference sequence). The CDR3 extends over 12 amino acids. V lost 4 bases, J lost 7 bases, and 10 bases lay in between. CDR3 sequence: CASSSGALGYTF. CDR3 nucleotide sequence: TGTGCCAGCAGCTCAGGGGCTCTTGGCTACACCTTC.

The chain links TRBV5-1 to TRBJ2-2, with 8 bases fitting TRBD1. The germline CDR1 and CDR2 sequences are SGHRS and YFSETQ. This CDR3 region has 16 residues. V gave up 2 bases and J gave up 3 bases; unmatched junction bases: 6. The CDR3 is CASSLGGTGDTGELFF. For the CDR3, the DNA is TGCGCCAGCAGCTTAGGGGGGACAGGTGACACCGGGGAGCTGTTTTTT.

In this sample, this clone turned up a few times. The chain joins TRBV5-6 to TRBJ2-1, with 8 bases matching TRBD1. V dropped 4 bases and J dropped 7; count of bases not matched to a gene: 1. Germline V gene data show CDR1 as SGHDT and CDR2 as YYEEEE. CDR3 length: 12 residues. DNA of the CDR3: TGTGCCAGCAGCAGGACAGGGAATGAGCAGTTCTTC. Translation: CASSRTGNEQFF. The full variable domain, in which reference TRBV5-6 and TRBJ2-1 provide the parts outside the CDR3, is DAGVTQSPTHLIKTRGQQVTLRCSPKSGHDTVSWYQQALGQGPQFIFQYYEEEERQRGNFPDRFSGHQFPNYSSELNVNALLLGDSALYLCASSRTGNEQFFGPGTRLTVL.

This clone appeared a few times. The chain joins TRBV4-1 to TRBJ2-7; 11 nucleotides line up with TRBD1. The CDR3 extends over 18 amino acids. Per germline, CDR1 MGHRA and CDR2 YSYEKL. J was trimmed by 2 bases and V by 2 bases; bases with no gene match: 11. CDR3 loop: CASSQPLGQGAITYEQYF. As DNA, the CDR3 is TGCGCCAGCAGCCAACCCCTAGGACAGGGGGCAATAACCTACGAGCAGTACTTC.

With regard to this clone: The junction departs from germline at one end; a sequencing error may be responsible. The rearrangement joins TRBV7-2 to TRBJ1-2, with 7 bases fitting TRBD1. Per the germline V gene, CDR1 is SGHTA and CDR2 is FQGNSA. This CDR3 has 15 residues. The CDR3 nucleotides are TGTGCCAGCAGCCCAGGGGGACAGCCCGTCTATGGCTACCCCTTC. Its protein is CASSPGGQPVYGYPF.

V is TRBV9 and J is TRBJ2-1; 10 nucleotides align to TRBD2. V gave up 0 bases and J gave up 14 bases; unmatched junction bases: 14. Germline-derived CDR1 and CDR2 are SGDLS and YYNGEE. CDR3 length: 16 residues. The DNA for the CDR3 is TGTGCCAGCAGCGTAGGGGCTAGCGGGAGTTGGGCCCCGGAGTTCTTC. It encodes CASSVGASGSWAPEFF.

CDR3 coding DNA: TGCGCCAGCAGTGACCCTCAGGGATCTAATGAAAAACTGTTTTTT. Its translation is CASSDPQGSNEKLFF. The genes are TRBV5-1 and TRBJ1-4; D might be TRBD1 (5 bases). V was shortened by 5 bases and J by 3 bases, with 14 bases between the two germline ends. The CDR3 length is 15 residues. Germline V CDR1 and CDR2: SGHRS, YFSETQ.

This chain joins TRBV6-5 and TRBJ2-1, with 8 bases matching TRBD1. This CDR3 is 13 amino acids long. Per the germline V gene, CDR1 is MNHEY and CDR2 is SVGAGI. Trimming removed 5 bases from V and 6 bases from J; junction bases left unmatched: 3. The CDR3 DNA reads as TGTGCCAGCAGTGCGGACAGGGTCAATGAGCAGTTCTTC. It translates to CASSADRVNEQFF.

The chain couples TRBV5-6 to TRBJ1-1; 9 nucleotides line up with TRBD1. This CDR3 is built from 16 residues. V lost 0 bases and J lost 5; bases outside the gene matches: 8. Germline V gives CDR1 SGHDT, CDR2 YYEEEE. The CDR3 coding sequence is TGTGCCAGCAGCTTGGAAGGGACAGGGCCTAGAACTGAAGCTTTCTTT. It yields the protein CASSLEGTGPRTEAFF.